This T cell receptor (beta chain) was recovered during a study of blood T cells in healthy people across ages. Study-level findings and limits: The recorded TCR beta diversity per million T cells decreased in a roughly linear manner with age.

The germline gives CDR1 SGHRS, CDR2 YFSETQ. The CDR3 is 15 residues long. The V end was cut by 6 bases, the J end by 1 base, with 15 bases between. Per sample, extraction of total RNA gave at least 6 micrograms in every case. A sample-barcoded 5' primer and a J-beta primer mix were used in a second PCR of roughly 7 to 11 cycles. Every cDNA was tagged by a template-switch adaptor with 12 random nucleotides. CDR3-containing paired-end reads numbering at least 2.5 million came from each sample. From the 5' RACE reads, TCRdb called clonotypes with MiXCR, one entry per CDR3 protein. The repertoire includes about 1 million distinct CDR3 sequences, roughly 45% of them detected once, and over 15% sits in the top ten. In its sample, this clonotype was seen a few times. Antigen specificity is unknown.

This sequence joins TRBV5-1 and TRBJ2-3, with D perhaps TRBD1 or TRBD2 (5 bases each). The TCR sequence derives from an older woman in good health. Sequencing used blood. This chain's CDR3 is CASMRGTIGTDTQYF. In DNA form, the CDR3 reads TGCGCCAGCATGAGGGGTACCATCGGCACAGATACGCAGTATTTT.